This T cell receptor beta chain is drawn from a study of cytomegalovirus exposure and HLA in healthy donors. Study results and limitations: Most TCR sequences were rare, but some public TCRs occurred in many donors.

The table came from immunoSEQ multiplex PCR; TCRdb's copy has only in-frame clones and leaves some out. The repertoire holds more than 150,000 clones, with about four fifths as singletons. With 0 bases removed from V and 3 bases from J, the gap between germline ends came to 15 bases. CDR3 length: 16 residues. These donors were members of the roughly 110-subject validation cohort, a group separate from the roughly 670-subject first cohort. About this clone: The antigen is unknown.

Sequencing was performed on PBMCs. The clonotype comes from a woman aged 18-29 years in good health and CMV-seropositive. The chain uses TRBV23-1 and TRBJ2-7; D is ambiguous. TRBV23-1 is filed as an ORF, its function uncertain. DNA of the CDR3: TGCGCCAGCAGTCAATCCCCCGCAGGTTTCCTCTACGAGCAGTACTTC. It translates to CASSQSPAGFLYEQYF.